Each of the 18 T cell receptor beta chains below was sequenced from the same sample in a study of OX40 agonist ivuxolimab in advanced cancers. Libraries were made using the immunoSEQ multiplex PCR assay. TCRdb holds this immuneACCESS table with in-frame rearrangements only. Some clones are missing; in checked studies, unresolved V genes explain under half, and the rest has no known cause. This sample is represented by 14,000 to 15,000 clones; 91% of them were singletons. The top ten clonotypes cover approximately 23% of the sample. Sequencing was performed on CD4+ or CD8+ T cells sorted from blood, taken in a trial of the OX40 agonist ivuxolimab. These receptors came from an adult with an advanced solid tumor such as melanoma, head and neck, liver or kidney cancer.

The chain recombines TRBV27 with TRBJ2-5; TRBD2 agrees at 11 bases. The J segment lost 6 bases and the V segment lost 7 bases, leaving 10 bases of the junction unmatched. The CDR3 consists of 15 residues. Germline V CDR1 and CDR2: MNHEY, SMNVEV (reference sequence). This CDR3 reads CASTSSSGRSKTQYF. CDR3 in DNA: TGTGCCAGCACCTCGTCTAGCGGGAGGTCTAAGACCCAGTACTTC.

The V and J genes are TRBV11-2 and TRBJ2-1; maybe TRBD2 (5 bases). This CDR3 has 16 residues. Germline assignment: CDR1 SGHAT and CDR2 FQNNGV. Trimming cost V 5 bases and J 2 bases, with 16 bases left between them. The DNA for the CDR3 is TGTGCCAGCAGCCGATTAAGCGGTGACGCCTACAATGAGCAGTTCTTC. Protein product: CASSRLSGDAYNEQFF.

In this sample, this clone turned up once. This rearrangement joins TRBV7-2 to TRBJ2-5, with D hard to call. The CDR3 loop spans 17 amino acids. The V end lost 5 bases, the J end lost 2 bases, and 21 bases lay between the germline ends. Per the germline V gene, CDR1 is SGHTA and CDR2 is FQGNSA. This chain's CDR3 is CASSPRTLTVNQETQYF. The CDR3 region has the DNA TGTGCCAGCAGCCCTCGAACGTTGACCGTCAATCAAGAGACCCAGTACTTC. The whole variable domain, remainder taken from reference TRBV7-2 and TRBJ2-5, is GAGVSQSPSNKVTEKGKDVELRCDPISGHTALYWYRQSLGQGLEFLIYFQGNSAPDKSGLPSDRFSAERTGGSVSTLTIQRTQQEDSAVYLCASSPRTLTVNQETQYFGPGTRLLVL.

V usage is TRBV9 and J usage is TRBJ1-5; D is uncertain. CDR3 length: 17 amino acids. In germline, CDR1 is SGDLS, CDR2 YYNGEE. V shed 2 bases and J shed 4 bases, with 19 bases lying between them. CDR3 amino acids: CASSVPRIITGNQPQHF. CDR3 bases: TGTGCCAGCAGCGTCCCTCGGATCATAACCGGTAATCAGCCCCAGCATTTT.

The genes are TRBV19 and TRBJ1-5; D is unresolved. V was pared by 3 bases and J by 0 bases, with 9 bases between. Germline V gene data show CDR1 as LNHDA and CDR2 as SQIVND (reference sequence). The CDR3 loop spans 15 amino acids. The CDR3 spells CASSMGFYSNQPQHF. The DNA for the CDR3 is TGTGCCAGTAGTATGGGGTTCTATAGCAATCAGCCCCAGCATTTT.

The CDR3 coding sequence is TGTGCCAGCATGAGGAGGGGGGATCAGCCCCAGCATTTT. This gives the protein CASMRRGDQPQHF. The V call is TRBV2, the J call TRBJ1-5; D is possibly TRBD1 (6 bases). Trimming took 7 bases from V and 5 from J, leaving 12 bases between them. Per the germline V gene, CDR1 is SNHLY and CDR2 is FYNNEI. The CDR3 totals 13 residues.

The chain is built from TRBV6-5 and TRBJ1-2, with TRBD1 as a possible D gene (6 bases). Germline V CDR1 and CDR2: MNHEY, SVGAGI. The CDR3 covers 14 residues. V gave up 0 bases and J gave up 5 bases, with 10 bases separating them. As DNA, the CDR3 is TGTGCCAGCAGTTACTCAGGGGGGACTTATGGCTACACCTTC. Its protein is CASSYSGGTYGYTF.

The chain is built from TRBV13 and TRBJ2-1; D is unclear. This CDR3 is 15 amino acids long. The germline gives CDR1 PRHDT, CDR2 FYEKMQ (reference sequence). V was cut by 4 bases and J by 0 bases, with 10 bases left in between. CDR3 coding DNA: TGTGCCAGCAGCTCACAGATAAGCTCCTACAATGAGCAGTTCTTC. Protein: CASSSQISSYNEQFF.

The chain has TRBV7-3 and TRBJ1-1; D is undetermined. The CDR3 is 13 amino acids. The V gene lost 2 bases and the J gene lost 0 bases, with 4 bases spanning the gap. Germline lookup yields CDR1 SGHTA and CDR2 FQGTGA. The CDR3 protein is CASSLVVNTEAFF. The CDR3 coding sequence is TGTGCCAGCAGCTTAGTAGTGAACACTGAAGCTTTCTTT.

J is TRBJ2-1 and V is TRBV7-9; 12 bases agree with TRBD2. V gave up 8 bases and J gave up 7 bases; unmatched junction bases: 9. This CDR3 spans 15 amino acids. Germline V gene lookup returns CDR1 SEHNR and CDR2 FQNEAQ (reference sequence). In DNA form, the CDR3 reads TGTGCCAGCGGCCTAGCGGGAGGGCCTTATAATGAGCAGTTCTTC. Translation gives CASGLAGGPYNEQFF.

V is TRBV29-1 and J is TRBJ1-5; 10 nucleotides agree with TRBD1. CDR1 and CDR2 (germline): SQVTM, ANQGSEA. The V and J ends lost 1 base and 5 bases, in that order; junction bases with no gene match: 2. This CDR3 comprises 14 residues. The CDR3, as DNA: TGCAGCGTTGAAGCCGGGACAGGGGATCAGCCCCAGCATTTT. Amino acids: CSVEAGTGDQPQHF.

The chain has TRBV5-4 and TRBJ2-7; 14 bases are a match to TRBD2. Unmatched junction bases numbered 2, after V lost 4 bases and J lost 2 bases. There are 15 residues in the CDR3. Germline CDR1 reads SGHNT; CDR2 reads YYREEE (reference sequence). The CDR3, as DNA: TGTGCCAGCAGCCAGGGACTAGCGGGGGCCTACGAGCAGTACTTC. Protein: CASSQGLAGAYEQYF.

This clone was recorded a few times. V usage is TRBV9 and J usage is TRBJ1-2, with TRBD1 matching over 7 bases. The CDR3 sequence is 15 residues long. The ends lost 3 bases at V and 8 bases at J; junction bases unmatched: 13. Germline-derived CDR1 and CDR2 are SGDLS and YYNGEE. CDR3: CASSGTTGSLSGYTF. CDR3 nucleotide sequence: TGTGCCAGCAGCGGAACGACAGGGTCCCTGTCGGGCTACACCTTC. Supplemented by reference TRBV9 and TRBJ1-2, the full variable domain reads DSGVTQTPKHLITATGQRVTLRCSPRSGDLSVYWYQQSLDQGLQFLIQYYNGEERAKGNILERFSAQQFPDLHSELNLSSLELGDSALYFCASSGTTGSLSGYTFGSGTRLTVV.

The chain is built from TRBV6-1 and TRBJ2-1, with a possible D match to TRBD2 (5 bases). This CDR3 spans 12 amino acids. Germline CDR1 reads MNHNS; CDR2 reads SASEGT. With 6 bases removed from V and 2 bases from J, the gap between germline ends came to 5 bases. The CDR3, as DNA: TGTGCCAGCAGACTAGCCTACAATGAGCAGTTCTTC. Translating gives CASRLAYNEQFF.

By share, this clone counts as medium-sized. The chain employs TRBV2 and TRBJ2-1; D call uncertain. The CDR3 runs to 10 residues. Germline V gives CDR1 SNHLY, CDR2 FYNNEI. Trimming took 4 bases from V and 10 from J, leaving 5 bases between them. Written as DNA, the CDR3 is TGTGCCAGCAGTGGGGTGGAGCAGTTCTTC. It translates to CASSGVEQFF.

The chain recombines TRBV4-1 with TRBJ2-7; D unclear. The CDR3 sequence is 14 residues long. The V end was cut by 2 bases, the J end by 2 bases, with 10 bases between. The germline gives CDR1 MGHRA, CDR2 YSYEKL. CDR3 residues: CASSQLLEPYEQYF. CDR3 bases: TGCGCCAGCAGCCAACTCCTAGAACCCTACGAGCAGTACTTC.

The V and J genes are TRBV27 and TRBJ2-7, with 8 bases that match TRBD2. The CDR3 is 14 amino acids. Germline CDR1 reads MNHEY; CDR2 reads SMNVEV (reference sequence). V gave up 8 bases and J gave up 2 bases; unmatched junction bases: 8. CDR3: CASHGGGGPYEQYF. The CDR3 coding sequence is TGTGCCAGCCACGGGGGGGGAGGTCCCTACGAGCAGTACTTC.

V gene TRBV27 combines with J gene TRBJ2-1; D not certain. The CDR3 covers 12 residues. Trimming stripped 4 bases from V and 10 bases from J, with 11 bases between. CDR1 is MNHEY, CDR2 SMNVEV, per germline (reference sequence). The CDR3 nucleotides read TGTGCCAGCAGTTCCACGCAGGCCGAGCAGTTCTTC. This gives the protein CASSSTQAEQFF.